The source of this T cell receptor beta chain is a study of siplizumab effects on memory and regulatory T cells. Only one count was recorded for this clone. The antigen is unknown. The V gene lost 6 bases and the J gene lost 3 bases, with 10 bases spanning the gap. Germline V CDR1 and CDR2: SGHNT, YENEEA. The CDR3 consists of 13 residues. Notes on the study in general: Assignment of a naive or memory phenotype failed for roughly 75-95% of the proliferating CD4+ or CD8+ clones. In controls, about 28% of mappable alloreactive CD4+ clones were Treg-derived on average, versus about 75% with siplizumab. Suppressive function of proliferating Tregs from siplizumab cultures was not confirmed.

Data came from immunoSEQ multiplex PCR; TCRdb stores just in-frame clones and leaves some out. This sample has approximately 58,000 clones, with approximately 95% found just once. The specimen was CD8+ T cells sorted from blood. The chain joins TRBV11-3 to TRBJ2-3, with D maybe TRBD2 (6 bases). The source is a human donor in good health. Written as DNA, the CDR3 is TGTGCCAGCAGAGGAGGGTTTACAGATACGCAGTATTTT. Translation: CASRGGFTDTQYF.